A single sample gave rise to the 21 T cell receptor beta chains below, sequenced in a study of blood T cell repertoires in COVID-19. Profiled with immunoSEQ multiplex PCR; TCRdb holds only in-frame clones, not every one. The sample records about 360,000 clones, around four fifths being singletons. Sequences were obtained from peripheral blood. The receptors derive from a man aged 25 to 45 with active or convalescent COVID-19.

The V call is TRBV3-1 (or the pseudogene TRBV3-2), the J call TRBJ2-1, with TRBD1 identical over 11 bases. Germline V lookup: CDR1 LGHDT, CDR2 YNNKEL (reference sequence). The V gene end was trimmed by 0 bases and the J gene end by 7 bases; junction bases not matched to a gene: 8. The CDR3 runs 17 residues. Written as DNA, the CDR3 is TGTGCCAGCAGCCAAGATCTTCGGACAGGGGGCGGGAATGAGCAGTTCTTC. Translating gives CASSQDLRTGGGNEQFF.

V gene TRBV3-1 (or the pseudogene TRBV3-2) combines with J gene TRBJ2-7, with D possibly TRBD1 on 6 matching bases. Trimming removed 2 bases at V and 6 bases at J, with 11 bases between. The V gene's germline CDR1 is LGHDT and CDR2 YNNKEL (reference sequence). This CDR3 contains 13 residues. CDR3 sequence: CASSQPTGREQYF. In nucleotides, the CDR3 is TGTGCCAGCAGCCAACCCACAGGGCGCGAGCAGTACTTC.

The V call is TRBV19, the J call TRBJ1-2; 7 nucleotides match TRBD1. This CDR3 comprises 16 residues. Trimming removed 6 bases from V and 0 bases from J; junction bases left unmatched: 10. Per the germline V gene, CDR1 is LNHDA and CDR2 is SQIVND (reference sequence). CDR3 residues: CASSHRGRRANYGYTF. The DNA of the CDR3 is TGTGCCAGTAGCCACAGGGGACGGAGAGCTAACTATGGCTACACCTTC.

The V call is TRBV3-1 (or the pseudogene TRBV3-2), the J call TRBJ1-1; D is unclear. V gave up 3 bases and J gave up 4 bases, with 12 bases separating them. From germline, CDR1 is LGHDT and CDR2 YNNKEL (reference sequence). This CDR3 is built from 14 residues. Written as DNA, the CDR3 is TGTGCCAGCAGCCAGGTGGTGGGGAGCACTGAAGCTTTCTTT. Amino acids: CASSQVVGSTEAFF.

This sequence joins TRBV30 and TRBJ2-7; 12 nucleotides match TRBD2. CDR1 and CDR2 (germline): GTSNPN, SVGIG (reference sequence). CDR3 length: 14 amino acids. Unmatched junction bases numbered 9, after V lost 3 bases and J lost 9 bases. The CDR3 bases are TGTGCCTGGAGACCCCGGCTAGCGGGAGGGGGGCAGTACTTC. Residues: CAWRPRLAGGGQYF.

The J gene is TRBJ1-2, the V gene TRBV11-2; D perhaps matches TRBD1 (6 bases). Germline V lookup: CDR1 SGHAT, CDR2 FQNNGV. This CDR3 has 14 residues. The germline V and J ends were trimmed by 5 bases and 6 bases, with 16 bases remaining between them. CDR3 coding DNA: TGTGCCAGCAGCCTCGGACAGAGTTTAGATGGCTACACCTTC. Its translation is CASSLGQSLDGYTF.

This rearrangement joins TRBV7-8 to TRBJ2-1; D might be TRBD2 (6 bases). The CDR3 covers 15 residues. V was clipped by 3 bases and J by 1 base, with 10 bases between them. The germline CDR1 and CDR2 sequences are SGHVS and FQNEAQ. CDR3 DNA sequence: TGTGCCAGCAGCTTGACCGGGAGATCCTACAATGAGCAGTTCTTC. It encodes CASSLTGRSYNEQFF.

The chain is built from TRBV23-1 and TRBJ1-1; D uncertain. TRBV23-1 is sorted into the ORF group, with uncertain function. The CDR3 is made up of 16 amino acids. Trimming pared 0 bases from V and 1 base from J, leaving 12 bases between. CDR3 in amino acids: CASSQSPDKPNTEAFF. The CDR3 coding sequence is TGCGCCAGCAGTCAATCCCCCGATAAGCCGAACACTGAAGCTTTCTTT.

The chain employs TRBV13 and TRBJ1-1; D unclear. V lost 5 bases and J lost 7, with 5 bases in between. The germline V gene encodes CDR1 PRHDT and CDR2 FYEKMQ (reference sequence). The CDR3 sequence is 10 residues long. The CDR3 DNA sequence: TGTGCCAGCAGCCAAATTGAAGCTTTCTTT. Residues: CASSQIEAFF.

The J gene is TRBJ1-5, the V gene TRBV19, with D unclear. The CDR3 has 14 amino acids. CDR1 LNHDA and CDR2 SQIVND come from the germline V gene (reference sequence). V gave up 7 bases and J gave up 3 bases, with 13 bases separating them. CDR3 sequence reads: CASTSARFNQPQHF. In nucleotides, the CDR3 is TGTGCCAGTACCTCAGCCAGGTTCAATCAGCCCCAGCATTTT.

The rearrangement uses TRBV4-1 and TRBJ2-3; D possibly corresponds to TRBD2 (5 bases). Germline V gene lookup returns CDR1 MGHRA and CDR2 YSYEKL. This CDR3 comprises 16 residues. V was clipped by 5 bases and J by 2 bases, with 17 bases between them. The CDR3 coding sequence is TGCGCCAGCAGCTACAGAGCGGAACTCCCCACAGATACGCAGTATTTT. Translation: CASSYRAELPTDTQYF.

The chain has TRBV30 and TRBJ1-2; D gene unclear. CDR3 size: 13 residues. CDR1 is GTSNPN and CDR2 is SVGIG in the germline V gene (reference sequence). V was shortened by 0 bases and J by 4 bases, with 9 bases between the two germline ends. CDR3 residues: CAWSVRESYGYTF. CDR3 sequence (DNA): TGTGCCTGGAGTGTAAGGGAGAGCTATGGCTACACCTTC.

The V and J genes are TRBV21-1 and TRBJ1-1; TRBD1, the table's D call, lacks a check against the DNA. TRBV21-1 is shown as a pseudogene. The CDR3 contains 15 residues. As DNA, the CDR3 is TGTGCCAGCAGCATTGGGGCTGAGTGGAACACTGAAGCTTTCTTT. Amino acid sequence: CASSIGAEWNTEAFF.

The chain couples TRBV19 to TRBJ2-7, with TRBD2 as a possible D gene (5 bases). Germline V lookup: CDR1 LNHDA, CDR2 SQIVND (reference sequence). The CDR3 sequence is 15 residues long. Trimming cost V 2 bases and J 1 base, with 12 bases left between them. CDR3 coding DNA: TGTGCCAGTAGTATAAGGGTAGGACTTTCCTACGAGCAGTACTTC. It encodes CASSIRVGLSYEQYF.

V and J are TRBV7-9 and TRBJ1-4; weak D call: TRBD1 (5 bases). CDR3 length equals 16 residues. The V gene's germline CDR1 is SEHNR and CDR2 FQNEAQ (reference sequence). V lost 2 bases to trimming and J lost 5 bases, with 15 bases between them. CDR3 loop: CASSLKGSRMNEKLFF. The CDR3 bases are TGTGCCAGCAGCTTAAAGGGGTCGAGAATGAATGAAAAACTGTTTTTT.

This rearrangement joins TRBV6-6 to TRBJ2-1; D may be TRBD1 (6 bases). Deletions cut 4 bases from V and 7 bases from J, with 11 bases between. This CDR3 comprises 13 residues. CDR1 and CDR2 (germline): MNHNY, SVGAGI (reference sequence). CDR3 sequence: CASSSIQGNEQFF. The CDR3 nucleotides read TGTGCCAGCAGTTCCATTCAGGGGAATGAGCAGTTCTTC.

The chain employs TRBV12-3 or TRBV12-4 and TRBJ1-4; maybe TRBD1 (5 bases). This CDR3 is 13 amino acids long. Trimming stripped 3 bases from V and 6 bases from J, with 8 bases between. The CDR3 spells CASSLRRDEKLFF. The CDR3 region has the DNA TGTGCCAGCAGTTTGCGCAGGGATGAAAAACTGTTTTTT.

V is TRBV30 and J is TRBJ1-2; 8 nucleotides line up with TRBD1. The trim removed 4 bases at V and 8 bases at J, leaving 6 bases unmatched. This CDR3 region has 12 residues. Germline CDR1 reads GTSNPN; CDR2 reads SVGIG (reference sequence). The CDR3 DNA follows: TGTGCCTGGAACAGGGGGAGTGAAGGCTACACCTTC. Translation gives CAWNRGSEGYTF.

The gene calls are TRBV5-4 and TRBJ1-2; TRBD1 is a possible D gene (5 bases). The V gene's germline CDR1 is SGHNT and CDR2 YYREEE (reference sequence). The length of the CDR3 is 15 residues. With 4 bases removed from V and 4 bases from J, the gap between germline ends came to 17 bases. The CDR3 sequence is CASSPPDRGTYGYTF. In DNA form, the CDR3 reads TGTGCCAGCAGCCCTCCGGATCGGGGGACCTATGGCTACACCTTC.

This clone was counted once. The V and J genes are TRBV12-3 or TRBV12-4 and TRBJ2-5, with D possibly TRBD2 on 5 matching bases. The V and J ends lost 6 bases and 5 bases respectively, with 13 bases between them. There are 13 residues in the CDR3. The CDR3 nucleotides are TGTGCCAGCAGCCCCGGGGTCGGTGAGACCCAGTACTTC. Translation: CASSPGVGETQYF.

This clone appeared once. The chain's CDR3 is CASSPGTTYYEQYF. The CDR3 DNA follows: TGTGCCAGCAGTCCCGGGACAACGTACTACGAGCAGTACTTC. This chain uses TRBV27 with TRBJ2-7; tentative D call: TRBD1 (6 bases). The CDR3 is 14 residues long. Trimming shortened V by 5 bases and J by 3 bases, and 14 bases separated the two germline ends. The germline gives CDR1 MNHEY, CDR2 SMNVEV (reference sequence).